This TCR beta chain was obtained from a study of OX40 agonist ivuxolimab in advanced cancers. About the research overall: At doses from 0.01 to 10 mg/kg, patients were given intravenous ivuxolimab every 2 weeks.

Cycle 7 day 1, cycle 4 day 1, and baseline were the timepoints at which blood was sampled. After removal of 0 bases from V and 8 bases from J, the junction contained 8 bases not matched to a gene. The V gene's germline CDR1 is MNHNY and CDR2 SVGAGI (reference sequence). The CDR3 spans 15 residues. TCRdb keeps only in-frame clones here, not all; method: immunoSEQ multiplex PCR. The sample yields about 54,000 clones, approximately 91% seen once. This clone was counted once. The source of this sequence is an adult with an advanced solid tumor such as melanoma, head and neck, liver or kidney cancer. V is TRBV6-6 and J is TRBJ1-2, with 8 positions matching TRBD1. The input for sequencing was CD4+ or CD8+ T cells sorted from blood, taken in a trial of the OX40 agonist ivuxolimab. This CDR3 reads CASSYSIQGGNGYTF. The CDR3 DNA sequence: TGTGCCAGCAGTTACTCGATACAGGGGGGTAACGGCTACACCTTC.